The sequence of this TCR beta chain was determined in a study of blood T cell repertoires in COVID-19. Germline-derived CDR1 and CDR2 are SGHRS and YFSETQ. The CDR3 extends over 14 amino acids. The V segment lost 3 bases and the J segment 5 bases; nucleotides outside the gene matches: 7. Sequencing was performed with immunoSEQ multiplex PCR; in TCRdb, only in-frame clones are kept and a portion is missing. The repertoire has hundreds of thousands of clones, roughly 88% of them found once; the top ten carry roughly 2%. The V gene is TRBV5-1, the J gene TRBJ2-5, with 7 nucleotides matching TRBD2. The sequenced sample consisted of PBMCs or T cells enriched from blood (not recorded which). The source is a woman in her fifties or sixties who had recovered from COVID-19. DNA of the CDR3: TGCGCCAGCAGCTGGGAGGGAGGGTTCGAGACCCAGTACTTC. This gives the protein CASSWEGGFETQYF.